The clone carrying this TCR beta chain was picked up a small number of times. The CDR3 is 15 amino acids. Germline trimming cut 3 bases from V and 5 bases from J; bases unmatched to any gene: 8. The germline V gene encodes CDR1 SGDLS and CDR2 YYNGEE. In TCRdb, the 5' RACE reads were re-called with MiXCR into one record per CDR3 protein. In the table there are about 310,000 distinct CDR3 sequences, about 3.5% of which are singletons. These data originate in a study of T cells after yellow fever vaccination. The V call is TRBV9, the J call TRBJ2-5; 9 bases line up with TRBD2. The sample consisted of PBMCs, taken on the day of the yellow fever booster vaccination. This sequence originates from a man younger than 35 who received the YFV17D yellow fever vaccine. CDR3 sequence: CASSDPASGEETQYF. CDR3 bases: TGTGCCAGCAGCGACCCAGCTAGCGGGGAGGAGACCCAGTACTTC. The full variable domain, its missing parts supplied by reference TRBV9 and TRBJ2-5, is DSGVTQTPKHLITATGQRVTLRCSPRSGDLSVYWYQQSLDQGLQFLIQYYNGEERAKGNILERFSAQQFPDLHSELNLSSLELGDSALYFCASSDPASGEETQYFGPGTRLLVL.